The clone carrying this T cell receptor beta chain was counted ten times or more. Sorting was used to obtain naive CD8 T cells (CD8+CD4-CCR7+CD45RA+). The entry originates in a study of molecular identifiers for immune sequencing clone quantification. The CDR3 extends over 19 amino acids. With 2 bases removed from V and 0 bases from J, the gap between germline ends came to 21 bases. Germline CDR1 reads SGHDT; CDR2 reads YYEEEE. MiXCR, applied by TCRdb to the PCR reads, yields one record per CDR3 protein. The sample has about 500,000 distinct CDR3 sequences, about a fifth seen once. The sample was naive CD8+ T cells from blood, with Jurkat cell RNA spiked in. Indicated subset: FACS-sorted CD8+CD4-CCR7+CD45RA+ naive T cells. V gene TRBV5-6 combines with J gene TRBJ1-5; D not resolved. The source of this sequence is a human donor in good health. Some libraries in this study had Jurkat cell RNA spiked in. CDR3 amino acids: CASSFWFTDSENSNQPQHF. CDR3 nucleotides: TGTGCCAGCAGCTTCTGGTTCACGGACTCGGAGAATAGCAATCAGCCCCAGCATTTT.